The 5 T cell receptor beta chains below all came from one sample that was sequenced in a study of chemoradiotherapy in HPV16-positive cancers. Generated by immunoSEQ multiplex PCR, the TCRdb table keeps only in-frame clones and is missing some. The table includes 8,000 or so clones, roughly 80% detected once. The sample was blood, taken from a patient who underwent chemoradiotherapy. Every receptor here comes from a human donor with HPV-associated anogenital cancer.

The chain links TRBV6-1 to TRBJ2-5, with 8 positions matching TRBD2. The CDR3 sequence is 15 residues long. Germline CDR1 is MNHNS and CDR2 is SASEGT. With 2 bases clipped from V and 2 bases from J, the junction kept 4 bases outside the gene matches. CDR3 region: CASSESGGQQETQYF. The DNA for the CDR3 is TGTGCCAGCAGTGAATCGGGGGGGCAGCAAGAGACCCAGTACTTC.

The chain combines TRBV19 with TRBJ2-7; D may correspond to TRBD1 or TRBD2 (5 bases each). V was trimmed by 3 bases and J by 0 bases, leaving 12 bases between them. The germline gives CDR1 LNHDA, CDR2 SQIVND (reference sequence). The CDR3 extends over 15 amino acids. For the CDR3, the DNA is TGTGCCAGTAGTATGGGGGATCCTGGCTCCTACGAGCAGTACTTC. Its protein product is CASSMGDPGSYEQYF.

The sample holds one count of this clone. The chain combines TRBV27 with TRBJ2-3; D may correspond to TRBD1 or TRBD2 (6 bases each). V lost 1 base to trimming and J lost 2 bases, with 7 bases between them. There are 14 residues in the CDR3. CDR1 is MNHEY, CDR2 SMNVEV, per germline (reference sequence). CDR3 region: CASSLWGATDTQYF. The CDR3 nucleotides are TGTGCCAGCAGTTTATGGGGGGCCACAGATACGCAGTATTTT.

Here the CDR3 reads CASSPLAGDSPLHF. CDR3 coding DNA: TGTGCCAGCAGTCCTCTGGCAGGGGATTCACCCCTCCACTTT. V gene TRBV6-5 combines with J gene TRBJ1-6, with TRBD1 as a possible D gene (6 bases). This CDR3 is 14 amino acids long. The V and J ends lost 5 bases and 8 bases respectively, with 13 bases between them. Germline lookup yields CDR1 MNHEY and CDR2 SVGAGI.

V usage is TRBV29-1 and J usage is TRBJ1-5; D might be TRBD1 (5 bases). The CDR3 is made up of 14 amino acids. With 4 bases removed from V and 3 bases from J, the gap between germline ends came to 13 bases. Per germline, CDR1 SQVTM and CDR2 ANQGSEA. This CDR3 is CSVVADSPNQPQHF. In DNA, the CDR3 is TGCAGCGTTGTAGCCGACAGCCCCAATCAGCCCCAGCATTTT.